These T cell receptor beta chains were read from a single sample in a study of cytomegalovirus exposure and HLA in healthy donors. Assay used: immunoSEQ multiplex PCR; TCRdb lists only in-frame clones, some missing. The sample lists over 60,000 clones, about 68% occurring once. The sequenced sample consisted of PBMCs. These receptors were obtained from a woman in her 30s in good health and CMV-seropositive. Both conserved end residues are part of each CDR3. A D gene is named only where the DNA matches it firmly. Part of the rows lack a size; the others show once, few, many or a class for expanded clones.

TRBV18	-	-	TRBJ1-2	CASSPAAHTVNYGYTF	TGTGCCAGCTCACCCGCTGCACATACAGTTAACTATGGCTACACCTTC
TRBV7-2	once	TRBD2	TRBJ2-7	CASSPSSGSINEQYF	TGTGCCAGCAGCCCCTCTAGCGGGAGTATCAACGAGCAGTACTTC
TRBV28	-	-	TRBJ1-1	CASVRGGGTEAFF	TGTGCCAGCGTCCGGGGCGGGGGCACTGAAGCTTTCTTT
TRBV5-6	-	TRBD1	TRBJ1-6	CASSEQGQLTLNSPLHF	TGTGCCAGCAGCGAACAGGGACAGCTAACTTTGAATTCACCCCTCCACTTT
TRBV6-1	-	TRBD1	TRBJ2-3	CASRDRVGTADTQYF	TGTGCCAGCAGGGACAGGGTCGGTACGGCAGATACGCAGTATTTT
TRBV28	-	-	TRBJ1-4	CASSSLVPVGGREKLFF	TGTGCCAGCAGTTCTCTTGTTCCCGTCGGGGGGCGTGAAAAACTGTTTTTT
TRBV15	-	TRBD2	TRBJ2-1	CATSRTGLAVNEQFF	TGTGCCACCAGCAGAACGGGACTAGCGGTCAATGAGCAGTTCTTC
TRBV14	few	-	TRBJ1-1	CASSQFQGFTEAFF	TGTGCCAGCAGCCAATTCCAGGGTTTTACTGAAGCTTTCTTT
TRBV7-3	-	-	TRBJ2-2	CASSPGSVSRELFF	TGTGCCAGCAGCCCAGGATCAGTTTCCCGGGAGCTGTTTTTT
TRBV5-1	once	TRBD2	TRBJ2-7	CASSPQWAGGPQEQYF	TGCGCCAGCAGCCCCCAGTGGGCGGGAGGGCCTCAAGAGCAGTACTTC
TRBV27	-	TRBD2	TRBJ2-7	CASRPTGGAWYF	TGTGCCAGCAGACCTACGGGGGGGGCGTGGTACTTC
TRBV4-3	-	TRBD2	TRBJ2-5	CASSQGLAGQETQYF	TGCGCCAGCAGCCAAGGACTAGCGGGACAAGAGACCCAGTACTTC
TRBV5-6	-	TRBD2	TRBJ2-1	CASNAGDNEQFF	TGTGCCAGCAACGCGGGGGACAATGAGCAGTTCTTC
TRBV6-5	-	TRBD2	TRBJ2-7	CASRPGGGYEQYF	TGTGCCAGCAGGCCGGGGGGAGGGTACGAGCAGTACTTC
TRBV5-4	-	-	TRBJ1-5	CASSLGNSQPQHF	TGTGCCAGCAGCTTGGGAAACAGTCAGCCCCAGCATTTT
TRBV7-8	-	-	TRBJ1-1	CAVDGGGSRNTEAFF	TGTGCCGTCGATGGGGGGGGCAGTCGGAACACTGAAGCTTTCTTT
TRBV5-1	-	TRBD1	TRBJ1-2	CASSLAQGYGYTF	TGCGCCAGCAGCTTGGCACAGGGGTATGGCTACACCTTC
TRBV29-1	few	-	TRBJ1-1	CSVAHRSNTEAFF	TGCAGCGTTGCTCACAGATCGAACACTGAAGCTTTCTTT
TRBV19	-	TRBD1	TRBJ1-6	CASSRDRGSPLHF	TGTGCCAGTAGCAGGGACAGGGGATCACCCCTCCACTTT
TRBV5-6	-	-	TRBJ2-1	CASSLAGVTYNEQFF	TGTGCCAGCAGCTTGGCGGGAGTCACCTACAATGAGCAGTTCTTC
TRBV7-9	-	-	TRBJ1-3	CASSLDTGNTIYF	TGTGCCAGCAGCTTAGACACTGGAAACACCATATATTTT
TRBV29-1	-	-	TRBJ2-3	CSVGLVRGDTQYF	TGCAGCGTTGGACTGGTAAGGGGAGATACGCAGTATTTT
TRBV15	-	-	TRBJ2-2	CATSRGGKWSTGELFF	TGTGCCACCAGCAGAGGGGGCAAGTGGAGCACCGGGGAGCTGTTTTTT